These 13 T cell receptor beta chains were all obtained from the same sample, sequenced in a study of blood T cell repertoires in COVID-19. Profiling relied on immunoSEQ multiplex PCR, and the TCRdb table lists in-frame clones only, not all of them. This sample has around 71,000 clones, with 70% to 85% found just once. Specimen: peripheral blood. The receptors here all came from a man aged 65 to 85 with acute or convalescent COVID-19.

CDR3: CASSPSREEQYF. The CDR3 nucleotides read TGTGCCAGCTCACCAAGCCGGGAAGAGCAGTACTTC. The V gene is TRBV18, the J gene TRBJ2-7; D might be TRBD2 (5 bases). From germline, CDR1 is KGHSH and CDR2 LQKENI. The CDR3 contains 12 residues. V lost 2 bases and J 7 bases, leaving 9 bases between the germline ends.

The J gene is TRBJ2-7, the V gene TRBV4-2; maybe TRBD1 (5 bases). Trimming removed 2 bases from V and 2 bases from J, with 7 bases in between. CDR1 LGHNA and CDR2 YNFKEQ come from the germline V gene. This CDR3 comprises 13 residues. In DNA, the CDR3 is TGTGCCAGCAGCCAAACAGGACCCTACGAGCAGTACTTC. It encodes CASSQTGPYEQYF.

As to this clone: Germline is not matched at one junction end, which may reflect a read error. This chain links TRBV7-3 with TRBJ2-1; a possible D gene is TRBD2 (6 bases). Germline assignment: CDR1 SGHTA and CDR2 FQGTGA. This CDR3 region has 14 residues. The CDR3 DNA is TGTGCCAGCAACTTAGGGGAGGTCTCCCGTGAGCAGTTCTTC. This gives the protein CASNLGEVSREQFF.

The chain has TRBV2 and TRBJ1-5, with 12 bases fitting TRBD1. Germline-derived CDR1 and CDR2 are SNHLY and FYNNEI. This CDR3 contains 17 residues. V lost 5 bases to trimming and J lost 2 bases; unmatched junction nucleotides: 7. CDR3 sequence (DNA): TGTGCCAGCAGTCGGGACAGGGGGCAAAGTGGCAATCAGCCCCAGCATTTT. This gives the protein CASSRDRGQSGNQPQHF.

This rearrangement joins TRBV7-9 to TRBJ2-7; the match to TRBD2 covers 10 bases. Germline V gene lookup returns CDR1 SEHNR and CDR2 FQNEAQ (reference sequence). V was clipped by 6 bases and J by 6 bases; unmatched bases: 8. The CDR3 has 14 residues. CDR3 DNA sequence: TGTGCCAGCAGTTTCCAAGCGGGAGGGCGCGAGCAGTACTTC. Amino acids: CASSFQAGGREQYF.

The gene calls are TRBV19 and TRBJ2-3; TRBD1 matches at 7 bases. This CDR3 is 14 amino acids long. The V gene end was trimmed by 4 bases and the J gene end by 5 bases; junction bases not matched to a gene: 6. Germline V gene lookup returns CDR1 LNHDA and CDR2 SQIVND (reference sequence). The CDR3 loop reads CASSTTGVGDTQYF. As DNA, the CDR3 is TGTGCCAGTAGTACTACAGGGGTTGGAGATACGCAGTATTTT.

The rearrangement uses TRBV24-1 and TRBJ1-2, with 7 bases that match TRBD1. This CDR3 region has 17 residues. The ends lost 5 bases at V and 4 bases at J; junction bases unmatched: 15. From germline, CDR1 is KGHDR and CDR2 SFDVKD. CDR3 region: CATSGRGLLQGLYGYTF. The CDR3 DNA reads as TGTGCCACCAGTGGCCGGGGCCTTCTACAGGGGCTCTATGGCTACACCTTC.

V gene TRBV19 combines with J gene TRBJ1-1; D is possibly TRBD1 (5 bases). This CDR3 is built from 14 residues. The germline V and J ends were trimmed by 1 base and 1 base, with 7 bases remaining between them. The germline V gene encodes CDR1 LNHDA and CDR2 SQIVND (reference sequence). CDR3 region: CASSIGQGNTEAFF. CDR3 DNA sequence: TGTGCCAGTAGTATAGGGCAGGGGAACACTGAAGCTTTCTTT. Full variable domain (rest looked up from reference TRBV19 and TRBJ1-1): DGGITQSPKYLFRKEGQNVTLSCEQNLNHDAMYWYRQDPGQGLRLIYYSQIVNDFQKGDIAEGYSVSREKKESFPLTVTSAQKNPTAFYLCASSIGQGNTEAFFGQGTRLTVV.

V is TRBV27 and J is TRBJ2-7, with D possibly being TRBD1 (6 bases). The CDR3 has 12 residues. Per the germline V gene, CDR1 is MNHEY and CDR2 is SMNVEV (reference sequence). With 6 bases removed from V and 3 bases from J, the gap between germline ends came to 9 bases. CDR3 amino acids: CASRTQGYEQYF. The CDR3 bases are TGTGCCAGCAGGACACAGGGCTACGAGCAGTACTTC.

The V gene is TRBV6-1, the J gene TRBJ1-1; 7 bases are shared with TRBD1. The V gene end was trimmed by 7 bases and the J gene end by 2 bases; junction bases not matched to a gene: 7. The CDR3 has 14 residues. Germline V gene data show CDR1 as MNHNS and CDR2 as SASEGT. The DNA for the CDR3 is TGTGCCAGCACCCTGACAGGGATTAACACTGAAGCTTTCTTT. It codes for CASTLTGINTEAFF.

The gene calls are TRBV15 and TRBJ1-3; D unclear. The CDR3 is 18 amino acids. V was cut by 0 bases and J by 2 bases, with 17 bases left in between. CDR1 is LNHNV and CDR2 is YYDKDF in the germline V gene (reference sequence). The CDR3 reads CATSRELGPLLPGNTIYF. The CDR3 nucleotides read TGTGCCACCAGCAGAGAACTGGGCCCTCTTCTACCTGGAAACACCATATATTTT.

The CDR3: CASRLSGSRAKNIQYF. In DNA, the CDR3 is TGTGCCAGCAGACTGAGCGGGAGCAGGGCCAAAAACATTCAGTACTTC. The rearrangement joins TRBV27 to TRBJ2-4; 8 bases are a match to TRBD2. The V and J ends lost 6 bases and 1 base, in that order; junction bases with no gene match: 8. Germline V gene data show CDR1 as MNHEY and CDR2 as SMNVEV (reference sequence). The CDR3 length is 16 residues.

The CDR3 reads CASSEGPANTEAFF. CDR3 nucleotides: TGTGCCAGCAGCGAGGGCCCCGCGAACACTGAAGCTTTCTTT. J is TRBJ1-1 and V is TRBV7-2; no reliable D call. The CDR3 contains 14 residues. Germline V lookup: CDR1 SGHTA, CDR2 FQGNSA. V was cut by 5 bases and J by 1 base, with 11 bases left in between.